This T cell receptor beta chain emerged from a study of blood T cell repertoires in COVID-19. Original processing notes: From reference gene primer amplification, estimates of nucleated cell counts were derived. Method: immunoSEQ multiplex PCR; TCRdb's copy keeps in-frame clones and lacks some. V, J and clone size derive from that table, while D and trimming were established from the DNA sequence. The sample shows 110,000 to 150,000 clones, around four fifths of them seen only once. The study drew participants aged about 18 to 95 years from about two dozen US areas. Clinical history reported by participants formed the basis on which cohorts were assigned. The germline V and J ends were trimmed by 1 base and 1 base, with 18 bases remaining between them. CDR3 length equals 18 residues. Germline CDR1 is MGHRA and CDR2 is YSYEKL.

Material for sequencing was PBMCs or T cells enriched from blood (not recorded which). V is TRBV4-1 and J is TRBJ2-3; D may be TRBD1 (6 bases). The sequence derives from a woman between 35 and 50 years old who had recovered from COVID-19. The CDR3 spells CASSQAPSFRGRTDTQYF. CDR3 coding DNA: TGCGCCAGCAGCCAAGCACCTTCTTTCAGGGGACGCACAGATACGCAGTATTTT.